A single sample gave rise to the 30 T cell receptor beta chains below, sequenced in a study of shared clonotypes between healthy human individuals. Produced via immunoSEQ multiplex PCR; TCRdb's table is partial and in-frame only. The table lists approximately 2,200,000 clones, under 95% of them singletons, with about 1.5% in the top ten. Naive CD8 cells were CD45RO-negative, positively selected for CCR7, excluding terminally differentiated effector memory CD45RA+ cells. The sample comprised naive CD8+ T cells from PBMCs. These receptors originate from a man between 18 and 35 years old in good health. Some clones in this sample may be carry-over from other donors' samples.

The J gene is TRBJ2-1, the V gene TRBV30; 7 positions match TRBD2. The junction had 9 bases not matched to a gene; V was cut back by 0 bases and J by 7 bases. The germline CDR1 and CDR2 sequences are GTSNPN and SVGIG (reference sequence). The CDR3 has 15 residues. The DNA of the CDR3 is TGTGCCTGGAGTGTAGCTCGCGGGAGTTCAAATGAGCAGTTCTTC. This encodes CAWSVARGSSNEQFF.

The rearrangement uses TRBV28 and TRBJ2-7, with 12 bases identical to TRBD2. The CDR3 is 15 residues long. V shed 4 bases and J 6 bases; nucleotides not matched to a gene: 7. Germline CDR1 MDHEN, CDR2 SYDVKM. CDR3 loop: CASSSLAGGTLEQYF. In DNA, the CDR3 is TGTGCCAGCAGTTCTCTAGCGGGAGGGACTCTCGAGCAGTACTTC.

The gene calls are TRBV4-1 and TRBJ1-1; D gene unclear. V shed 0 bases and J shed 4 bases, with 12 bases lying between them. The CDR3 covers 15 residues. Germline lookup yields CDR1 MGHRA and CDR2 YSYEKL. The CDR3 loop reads CASSQEGMGFTEAFF. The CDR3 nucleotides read TGCGCCAGCAGCCAAGAAGGGATGGGGTTCACTGAAGCTTTCTTT.

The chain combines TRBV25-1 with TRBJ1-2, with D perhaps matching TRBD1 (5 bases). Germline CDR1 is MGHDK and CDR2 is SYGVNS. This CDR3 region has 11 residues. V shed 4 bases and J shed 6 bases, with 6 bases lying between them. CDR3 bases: TGTGCCAGCAGTGTAGGGGATGGCTACACCTTC. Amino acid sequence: CASSVGDGYTF.

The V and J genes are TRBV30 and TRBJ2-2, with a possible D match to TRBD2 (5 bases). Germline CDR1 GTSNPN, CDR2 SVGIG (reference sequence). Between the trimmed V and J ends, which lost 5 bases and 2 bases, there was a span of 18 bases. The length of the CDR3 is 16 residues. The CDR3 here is CAWLTEPGTNTGELFF. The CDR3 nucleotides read TGTGCCTGGCTTACAGAGCCGGGAACCAACACCGGGGAGCTGTTTTTT.

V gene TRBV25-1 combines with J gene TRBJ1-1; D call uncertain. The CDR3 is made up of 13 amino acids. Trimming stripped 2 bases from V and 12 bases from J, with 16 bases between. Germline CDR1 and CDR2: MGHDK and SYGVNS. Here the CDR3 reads CASSEVESWRPFF. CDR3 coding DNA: TGTGCCAGCAGTGAAGTTGAGTCCTGGAGGCCTTTCTTT.

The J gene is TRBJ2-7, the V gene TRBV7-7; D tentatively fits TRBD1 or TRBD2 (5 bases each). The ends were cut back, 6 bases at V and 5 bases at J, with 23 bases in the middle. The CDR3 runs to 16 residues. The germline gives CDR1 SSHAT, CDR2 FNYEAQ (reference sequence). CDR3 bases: TGTGCCAGCAGTCCCGACTATCCCAGCAGGGTCGACGAGCAGTACTTC. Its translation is CASSPDYPSRVDEQYF.

CDR3 sequence: CARSQLRGFGNTEAFF. DNA for the CDR3: TGTGCCAGAAGCCAATTGAGGGGCTTTGGGAACACTGAAGCTTTCTTT. The V gene is TRBV7-5, the J gene TRBJ1-1. TRBV7-5 is described as a pseudogene. The CDR3 has 16 residues.

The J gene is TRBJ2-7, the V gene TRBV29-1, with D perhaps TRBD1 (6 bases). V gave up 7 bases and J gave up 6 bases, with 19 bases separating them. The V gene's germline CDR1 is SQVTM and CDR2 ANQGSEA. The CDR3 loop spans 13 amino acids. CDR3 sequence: CSATQGSLLEQYF. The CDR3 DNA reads TGCAGCGCAACGCAGGGGTCTCTACTCGAGCAGTACTTC.

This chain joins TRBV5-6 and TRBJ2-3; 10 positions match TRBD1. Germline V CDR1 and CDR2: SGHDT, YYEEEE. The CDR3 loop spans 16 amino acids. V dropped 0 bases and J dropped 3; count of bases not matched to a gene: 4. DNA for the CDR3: TGTGCCAGCAGCTTGGTGGGACAGGGGTGGACAGATACGCAGTATTTT. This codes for CASSLVGQGWTDTQYF.

CDR3 sequence (DNA): TGTGCCAGCAGTTTGTACGGGACTAGGGAGACCCAGTACTTC. Translation gives CASSLYGTRETQYF. The chain employs TRBV28 and TRBJ2-5; 8 bases line up with TRBD2. The CDR3 runs 14 residues. The V gene end was trimmed by 3 bases and the J gene end by 5 bases; junction bases not matched to a gene: 5. Germline lookup yields CDR1 MDHEN and CDR2 SYDVKM.

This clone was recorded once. This chain's CDR3 is CASSVSRISGTDTQYF. The DNA for the CDR3 is TGTGCCAGCAGCGTTTCCAGGATCAGTGGGACAGATACGCAGTATTTT. The rearrangement uses TRBV9 and TRBJ2-3, with D unresolved. V dropped 2 bases and J dropped 3 bases, with 16 bases sitting between them. The CDR3 sequence is 16 residues long. Germline V gene lookup returns CDR1 SGDLS and CDR2 YYNGEE.

The CDR3 sequence: CAWMDGDYEQYF. The CDR3 bases are TGTGCCTGGATGGACGGCGACTACGAGCAGTACTTC. The chain has TRBV30 and TRBJ2-7; D is unresolved. CDR1 is GTSNPN and CDR2 is SVGIG in the germline V gene (reference sequence). This CDR3 is built from 12 residues. Trimming took 4 bases from V and 3 from J, leaving 10 bases between them.

CDR3 sequence reads: CASSIPSAMSYNEQFF. As DNA, the CDR3 is TGTGCCAGTAGTATCCCTAGCGCCATGTCCTACAATGAGCAGTTCTTC. V gene TRBV19 combines with J gene TRBJ2-1; a possible D gene is TRBD2 (6 bases). CDR1 is LNHDA and CDR2 is SQIVND in the germline V gene (reference sequence). The CDR3 spans 16 residues. The V end lost 3 bases, the J end lost 1 base, and 13 bases lay between the germline ends.

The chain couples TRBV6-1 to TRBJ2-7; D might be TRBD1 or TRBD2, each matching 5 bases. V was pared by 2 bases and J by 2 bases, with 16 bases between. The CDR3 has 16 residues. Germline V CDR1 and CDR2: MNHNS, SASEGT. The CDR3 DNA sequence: TGTGCCAGCAGTGAATTACGGGACCTACATACCTACGAGCAGTACTTC. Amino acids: CASSELRDLHTYEQYF.

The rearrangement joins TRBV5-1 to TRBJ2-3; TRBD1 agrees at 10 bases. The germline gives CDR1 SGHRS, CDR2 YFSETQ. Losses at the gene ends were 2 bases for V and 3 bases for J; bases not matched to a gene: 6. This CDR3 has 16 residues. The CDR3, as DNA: TGCGCCAGCAGCTTCACCGGGACAGGGGAAACAGATACGCAGTATTTT. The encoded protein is CASSFTGTGETDTQYF.

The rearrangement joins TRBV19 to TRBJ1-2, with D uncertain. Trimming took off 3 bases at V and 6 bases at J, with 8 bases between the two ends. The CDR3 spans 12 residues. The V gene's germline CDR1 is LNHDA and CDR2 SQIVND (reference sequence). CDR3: CASSIWSDGYTF. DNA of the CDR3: TGTGCCAGTAGTATTTGGTCGGATGGCTACACCTTC.

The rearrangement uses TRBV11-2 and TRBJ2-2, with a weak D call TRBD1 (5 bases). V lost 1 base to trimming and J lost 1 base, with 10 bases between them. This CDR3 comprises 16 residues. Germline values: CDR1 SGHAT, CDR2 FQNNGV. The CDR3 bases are TGTGCCAGCAGCTTAGGTCGGACATTGAACACCGGGGAGCTGTTTTTT. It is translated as CASSLGRTLNTGELFF.

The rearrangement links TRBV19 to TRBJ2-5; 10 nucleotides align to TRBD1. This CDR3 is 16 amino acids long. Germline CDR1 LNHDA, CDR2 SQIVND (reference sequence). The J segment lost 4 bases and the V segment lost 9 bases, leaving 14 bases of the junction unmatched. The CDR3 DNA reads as TGTGCCAGCCAGGAAGGACAGGGGGGAGAGGGAGAGACCCAGTACTTC. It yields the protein CASQEGQGGEGETQYF.

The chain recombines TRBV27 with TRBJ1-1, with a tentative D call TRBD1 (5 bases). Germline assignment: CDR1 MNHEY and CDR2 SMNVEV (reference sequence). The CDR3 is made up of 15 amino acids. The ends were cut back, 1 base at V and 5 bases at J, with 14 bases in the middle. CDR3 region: CASSLLKQGGTEAFF. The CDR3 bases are TGTGCCAGCAGTTTATTGAAGCAGGGAGGGACTGAAGCTTTCTTT.

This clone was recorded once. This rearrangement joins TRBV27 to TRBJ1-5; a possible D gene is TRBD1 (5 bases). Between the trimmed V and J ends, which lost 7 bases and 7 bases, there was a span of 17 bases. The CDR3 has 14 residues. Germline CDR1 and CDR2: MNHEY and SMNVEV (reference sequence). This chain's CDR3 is CASKSLGGAQPQHF. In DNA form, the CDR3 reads TGTGCCAGCAAATCCCTTGGCGGGGCCCAGCCCCAGCATTTT.

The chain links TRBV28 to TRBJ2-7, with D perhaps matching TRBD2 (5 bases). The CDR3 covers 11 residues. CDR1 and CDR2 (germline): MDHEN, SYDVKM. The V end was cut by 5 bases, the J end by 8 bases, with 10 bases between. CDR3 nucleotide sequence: TGTGCCAGCAGTCCCCCCGGGAAGCAGTACTTC. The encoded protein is CASSPPGKQYF.

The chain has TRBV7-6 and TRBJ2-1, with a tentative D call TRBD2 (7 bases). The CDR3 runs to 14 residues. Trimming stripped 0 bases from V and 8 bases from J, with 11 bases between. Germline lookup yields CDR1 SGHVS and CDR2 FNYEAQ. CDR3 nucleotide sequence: TGTGCCAGCAGCTTAGCGCGGGGGCAGGATGAGCAGTTCTTC. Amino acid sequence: CASSLARGQDEQFF.

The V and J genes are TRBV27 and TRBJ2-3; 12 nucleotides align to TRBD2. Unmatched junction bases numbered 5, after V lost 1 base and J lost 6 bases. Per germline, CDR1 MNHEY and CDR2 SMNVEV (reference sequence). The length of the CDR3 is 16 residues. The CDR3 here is CASSLFASGRADTQYF. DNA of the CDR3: TGTGCCAGCAGTTTATTTGCTAGCGGGAGGGCGGATACGCAGTATTTT.

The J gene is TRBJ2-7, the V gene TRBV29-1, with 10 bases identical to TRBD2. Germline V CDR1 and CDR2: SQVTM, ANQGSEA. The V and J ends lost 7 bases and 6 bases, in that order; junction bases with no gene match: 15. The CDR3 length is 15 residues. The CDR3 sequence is CSAKGASGRLGEQYF. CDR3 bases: TGCAGCGCCAAGGGGGCTAGCGGGAGACTGGGCGAGCAGTACTTC.

The CDR3 bases are TGCGCCAGCAGCCCCTCGGGACCCAACACCGGGGAGCTGTTTTTT. Its protein is CASSPSGPNTGELFF. The chain has TRBV5-1 and TRBJ2-2; D possibly matches TRBD1 or TRBD2 (5 bases each). Trimming stripped 4 bases from V and 2 bases from J, with 12 bases between. Germline V CDR1 and CDR2: SGHRS, YFSETQ. This CDR3 has 15 residues. Complete variable domain (other parts from reference TRBV5-1 and TRBJ2-2): KAGVTQTPRYLIKTRGQQVTLSCSPISGHRSVSWYQQTPGQGLQFLFEYFSETQRNKGNFPGRFSGRQFSNSRSEMNVSTLELGDSALYLCASSPSGPNTGELFFGEGSRLTVL.

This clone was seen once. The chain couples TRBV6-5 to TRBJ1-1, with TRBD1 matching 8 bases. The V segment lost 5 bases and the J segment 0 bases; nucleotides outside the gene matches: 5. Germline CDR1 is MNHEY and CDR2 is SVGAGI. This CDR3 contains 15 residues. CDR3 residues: CASSNGQGLNTEAFF. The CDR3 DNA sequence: TGTGCCAGCAGTAACGGACAGGGATTGAACACTGAAGCTTTCTTT.

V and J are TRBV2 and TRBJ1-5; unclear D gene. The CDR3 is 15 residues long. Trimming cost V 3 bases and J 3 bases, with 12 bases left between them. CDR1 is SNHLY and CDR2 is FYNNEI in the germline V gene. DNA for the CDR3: TGTGCCAGCAGTGAGTTCTTGGATTACAATCAGCCCCAGCATTTT. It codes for CASSEFLDYNQPQHF. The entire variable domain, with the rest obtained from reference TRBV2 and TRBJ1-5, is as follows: EPEVTQTPSHQVTQMGQEVILRCVPISNHLYFYWYRQILGQKVEFLVSFYNNEISEKSEIFDDQFSVERPDGSNFTLKIRSTKLEDSAMYFCASSEFLDYNQPQHFGDGTRLSIL.

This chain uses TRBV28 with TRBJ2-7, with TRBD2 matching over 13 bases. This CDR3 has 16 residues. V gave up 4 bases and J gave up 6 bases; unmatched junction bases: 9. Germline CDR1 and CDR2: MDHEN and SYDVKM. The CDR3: CASSSLTSGRPFEQYF. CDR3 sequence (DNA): TGTGCCAGCAGTTCCCTGACTAGCGGGAGGCCCTTCGAGCAGTACTTC.

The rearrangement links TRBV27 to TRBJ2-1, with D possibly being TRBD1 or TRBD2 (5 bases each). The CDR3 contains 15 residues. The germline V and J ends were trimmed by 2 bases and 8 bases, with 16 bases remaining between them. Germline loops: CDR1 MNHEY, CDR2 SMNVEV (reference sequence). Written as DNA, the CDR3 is TGTGCCAGCAGTTTAAGGACCCGGGGACGGGATGAGCAGTTCTTC. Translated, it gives CASSLRTRGRDEQFF.